This TCR beta chain was retrieved from a study of blood T cell repertoires in COVID-19. In the study overall: The United States, Italy and Spain provided the acute and convalescent COVID-19 samples. From T cells, B-cell-depleted T cells, or PBMCs came the material, which was cDNA or gDNA.

Source study methods: Researchers report that nucleated cell counts were estimated from reference gene primer amplification. The data were produced by immunoSEQ multiplex PCR, yet TCRdb's version contains in-frame clones alone and is incomplete. V and J calls and clone size are as listed in that table; D and trimming were resolved from the DNA. The table has 360,000 or so clones, about 92% seen once. Enrollment of patients from Seattle took place during active infection, with longitudinal follow-up. This CDR3 spans 14 amino acids. CDR1 and CDR2 (germline): SEHNR, FQNEAQ (reference sequence). V lost 5 bases, J lost 6 bases, and 15 bases lay in between. The count of this clone is one.

The chain uses TRBV7-9 and TRBJ2-3; D is perhaps TRBD2 (7 bases). The source is an older woman with COVID-19, enrolled during active disease. The specimen was peripheral blood. The CDR3 DNA sequence: TGTGCCAGCAGCCAACGGGGGGCAACGGATACGCAGTATTTT. It translates to CASSQRGATDTQYF.